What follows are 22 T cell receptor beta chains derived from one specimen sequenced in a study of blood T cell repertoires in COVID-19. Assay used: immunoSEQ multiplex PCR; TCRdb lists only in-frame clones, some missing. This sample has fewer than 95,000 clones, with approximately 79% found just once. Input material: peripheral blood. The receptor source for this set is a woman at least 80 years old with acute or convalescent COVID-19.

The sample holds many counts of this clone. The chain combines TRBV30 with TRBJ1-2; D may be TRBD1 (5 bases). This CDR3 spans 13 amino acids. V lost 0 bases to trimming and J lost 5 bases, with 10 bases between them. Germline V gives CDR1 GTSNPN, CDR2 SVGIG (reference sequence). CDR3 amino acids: CAWSVKGRYGYTF. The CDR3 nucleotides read TGTGCCTGGAGTGTTAAGGGGAGGTATGGCTACACCTTC.

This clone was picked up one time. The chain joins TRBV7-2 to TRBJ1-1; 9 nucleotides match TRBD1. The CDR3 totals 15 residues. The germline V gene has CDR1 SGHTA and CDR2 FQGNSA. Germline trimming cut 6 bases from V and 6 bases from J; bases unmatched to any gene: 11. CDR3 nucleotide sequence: TGTGCCAGCAGGTTGGGACAGGGCGGGTTCGCTGAAGCTTTCTTT. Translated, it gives CASRLGQGGFAEAFF.

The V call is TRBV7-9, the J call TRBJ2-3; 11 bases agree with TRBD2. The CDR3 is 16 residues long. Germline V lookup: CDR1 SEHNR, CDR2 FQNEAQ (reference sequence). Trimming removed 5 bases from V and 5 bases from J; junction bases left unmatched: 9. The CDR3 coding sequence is TGTGCCAGCAGCCACGGGACTAGCGGACCTAAAGATACGCAGTATTTT. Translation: CASSHGTSGPKDTQYF. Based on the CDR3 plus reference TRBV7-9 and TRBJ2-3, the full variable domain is DTGVSQNPRHKITKRGQNVTFRCDPISEHNRLYWYRQTLGQGPEFLTYFQNEAQLEKSRLLSDRFSAERPKGSFSTLEIQRTEQGDSAMYLCASSHGTSGPKDTQYFGPGTRLTVL.

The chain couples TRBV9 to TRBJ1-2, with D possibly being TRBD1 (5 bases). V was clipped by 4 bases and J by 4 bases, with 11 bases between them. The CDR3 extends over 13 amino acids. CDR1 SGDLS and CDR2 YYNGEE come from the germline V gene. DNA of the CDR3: TGTGCCAGCAGCTCGGTGGGGGGCTATGGCTACACCTTC. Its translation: CASSSVGGYGYTF. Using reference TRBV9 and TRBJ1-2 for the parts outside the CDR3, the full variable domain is DSGVTQTPKHLITATGQRVTLRCSPRSGDLSVYWYQQSLDQGLQFLIQYYNGEERAKGNILERFSAQQFPDLHSELNLSSLELGDSALYFCASSSVGGYGYTFGSGTRLTVV.

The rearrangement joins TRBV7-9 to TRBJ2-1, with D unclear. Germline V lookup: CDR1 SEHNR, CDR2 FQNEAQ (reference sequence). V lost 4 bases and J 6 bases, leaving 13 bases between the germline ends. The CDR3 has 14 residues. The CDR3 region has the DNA TGTGCCAGCAGCTCGCCCACTGGAGTCAATGAGCAGTTCTTC. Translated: CASSSPTGVNEQFF.

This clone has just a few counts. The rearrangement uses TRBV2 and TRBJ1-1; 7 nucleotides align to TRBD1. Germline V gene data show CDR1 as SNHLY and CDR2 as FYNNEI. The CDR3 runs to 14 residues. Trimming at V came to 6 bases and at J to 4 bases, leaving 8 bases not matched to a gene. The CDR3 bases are TGTGCCAGCAGCGCAGGGGGAGGAGGCACTGAAGCTTTCTTT. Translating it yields CASSAGGGGTEAFF.

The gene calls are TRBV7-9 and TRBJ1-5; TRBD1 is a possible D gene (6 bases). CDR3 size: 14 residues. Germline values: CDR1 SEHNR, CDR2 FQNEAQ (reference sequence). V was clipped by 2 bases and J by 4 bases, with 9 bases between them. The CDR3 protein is CASSLQGYNQPQHF. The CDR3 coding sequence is TGTGCCAGCAGCTTACAGGGGTATAATCAGCCCCAGCATTTT.

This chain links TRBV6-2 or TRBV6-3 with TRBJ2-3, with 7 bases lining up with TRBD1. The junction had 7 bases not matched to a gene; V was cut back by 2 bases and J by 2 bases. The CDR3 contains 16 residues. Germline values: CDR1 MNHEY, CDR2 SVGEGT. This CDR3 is CASSYPTGIYTDTQYF. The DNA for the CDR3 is TGTGCCAGCAGTTACCCGACAGGGATTTACACAGATACGCAGTATTTT.

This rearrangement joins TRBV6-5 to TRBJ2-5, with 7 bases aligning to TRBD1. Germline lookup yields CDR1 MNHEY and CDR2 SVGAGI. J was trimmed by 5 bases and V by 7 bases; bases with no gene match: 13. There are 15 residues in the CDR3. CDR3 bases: TGTGCCAGCACGGCATCGACAGGGTATGGGGAGACCCAGTACTTC. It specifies CASTASTGYGETQYF.

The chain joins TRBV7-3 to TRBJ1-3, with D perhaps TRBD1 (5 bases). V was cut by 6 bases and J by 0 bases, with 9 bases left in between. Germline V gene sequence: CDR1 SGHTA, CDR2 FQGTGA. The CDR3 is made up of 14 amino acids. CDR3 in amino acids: CASSSDSSGNTIYF. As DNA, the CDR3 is TGTGCCAGCAGTTCTGACAGCTCTGGAAACACCATATATTTT.

The CDR3 loop is CASSLGPGGDGYTF. DNA of the CDR3: TGTGCCAGCAGCTTAGGGCCGGGGGGCGATGGCTACACCTTC. The chain combines TRBV7-3 with TRBJ1-2, with a tentative D call TRBD1 (6 bases). V lost 2 bases and J lost 6, with 13 bases in between. The CDR3 spans 14 residues. The germline CDR1 and CDR2 sequences are SGHTA and FQGTGA.

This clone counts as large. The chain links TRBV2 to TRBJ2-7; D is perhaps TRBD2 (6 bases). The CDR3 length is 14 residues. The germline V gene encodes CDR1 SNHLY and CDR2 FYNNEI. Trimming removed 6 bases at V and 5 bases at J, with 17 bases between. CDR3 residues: CASSAGTGSDEQYF. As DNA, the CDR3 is TGTGCCAGCAGCGCCGGGACTGGTTCCGACGAGCAGTACTTC.

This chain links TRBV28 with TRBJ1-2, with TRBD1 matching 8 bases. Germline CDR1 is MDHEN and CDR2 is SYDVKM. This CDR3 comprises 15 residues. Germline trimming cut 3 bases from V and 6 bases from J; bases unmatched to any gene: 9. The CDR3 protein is CASSFGLQTGDGYTF. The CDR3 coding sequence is TGTGCCAGCAGTTTCGGGTTGCAGACAGGGGATGGCTACACCTTC.

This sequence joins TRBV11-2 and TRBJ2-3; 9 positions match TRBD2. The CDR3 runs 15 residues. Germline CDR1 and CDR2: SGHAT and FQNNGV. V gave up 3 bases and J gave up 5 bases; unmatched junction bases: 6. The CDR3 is CASSFSGGGGDTQYF. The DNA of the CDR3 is TGTGCCAGCAGCTTTAGCGGGGGCGGGGGAGATACGCAGTATTTT. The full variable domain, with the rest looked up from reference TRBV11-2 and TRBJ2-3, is EAGVAQSPRYKIIEKRQSVAFWCNPISGHATLYWYQQILGQGPKLLIQFQNNGVVDDSQLPKDRFSAERLKGVDSTLKIQPAKLEDSAVYLCASSFSGGGGDTQYFGPGTRLTVL.

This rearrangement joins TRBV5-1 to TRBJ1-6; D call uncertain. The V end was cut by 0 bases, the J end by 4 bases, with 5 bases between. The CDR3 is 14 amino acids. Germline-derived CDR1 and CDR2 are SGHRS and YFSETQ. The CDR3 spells CASSLDQYNSPLHF. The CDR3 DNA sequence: TGCGCCAGCAGCTTGGATCAGTATAATTCACCCCTCCACTTT.

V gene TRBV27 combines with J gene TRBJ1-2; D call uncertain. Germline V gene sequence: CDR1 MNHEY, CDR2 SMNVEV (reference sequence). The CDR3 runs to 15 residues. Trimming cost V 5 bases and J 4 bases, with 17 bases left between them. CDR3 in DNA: TGTGCCAGCAGTCCCTTTGGGAGTAGTCCCTATGGCTACACCTTC. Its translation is CASSPFGSSPYGYTF.

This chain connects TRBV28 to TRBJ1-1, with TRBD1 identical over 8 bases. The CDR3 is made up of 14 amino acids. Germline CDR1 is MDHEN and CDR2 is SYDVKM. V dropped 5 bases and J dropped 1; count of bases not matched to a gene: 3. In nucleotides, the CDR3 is TGTGCCAGCAGTACAGACAGGGGGAACACTGAAGCTTTCTTT. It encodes CASSTDRGNTEAFF.

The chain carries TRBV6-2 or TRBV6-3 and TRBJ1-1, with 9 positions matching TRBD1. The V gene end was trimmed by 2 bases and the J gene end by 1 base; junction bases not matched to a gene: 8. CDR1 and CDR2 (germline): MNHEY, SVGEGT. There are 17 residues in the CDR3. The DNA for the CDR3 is TGTGCCAGCAGTTACGGTCCTATGGACAGGGGGAACACTGAAGCTTTCTTT. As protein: CASSYGPMDRGNTEAFF.

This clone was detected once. The CDR3 reads CASSLQQGAQGSPLHF. DNA for the CDR3: TGTGCCAGCTCACTCCAACAGGGGGCGCAAGGATCACCCCTCCACTTT. This chain links TRBV18 with TRBJ1-6, with 9 bases identical to TRBD1. From germline, CDR1 is KGHSH and CDR2 LQKENI. The CDR3 has 16 amino acids. V trimming: 4 bases; J trimming: 10 bases; junction bases outside the gene matches: 11.

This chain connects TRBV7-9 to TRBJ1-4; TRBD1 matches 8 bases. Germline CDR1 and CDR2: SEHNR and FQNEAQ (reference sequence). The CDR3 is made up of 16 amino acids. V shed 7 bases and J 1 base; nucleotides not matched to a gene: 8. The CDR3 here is CASTIGRGLTNEKLFF. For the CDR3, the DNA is TGTGCCAGCACCATAGGCAGGGGGCTAACTAATGAAAAACTGTTTTTT.

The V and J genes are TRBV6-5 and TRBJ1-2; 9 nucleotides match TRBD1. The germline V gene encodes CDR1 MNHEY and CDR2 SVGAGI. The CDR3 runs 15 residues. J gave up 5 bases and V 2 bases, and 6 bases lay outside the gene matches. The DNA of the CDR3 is TGTGCCAGCAGTTACGCCCTAGGGACAGGGTATGGCTACACCTTC. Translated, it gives CASSYALGTGYGYTF.

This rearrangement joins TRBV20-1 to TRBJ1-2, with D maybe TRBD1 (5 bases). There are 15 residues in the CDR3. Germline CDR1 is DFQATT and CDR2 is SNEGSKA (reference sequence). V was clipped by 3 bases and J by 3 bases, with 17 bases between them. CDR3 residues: CSASNPRTGDYGYTF. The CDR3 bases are TGCAGTGCTAGTAATCCCAGGACGGGGGACTATGGCTACACCTTC.